This TCR beta chain is drawn from a study of T cells after yellow fever vaccination. Notes on the study in general: Some clonotypes, a small share, were shared between CD4 and CD8 compartments.

This clonotype was seen a handful of times. Its antigen is still unknown. A junction end diverges from the germline sequence, so it may reflect a read error. The CDR3 loop spans 14 amino acids. CDR1 and CDR2 (germline): SSHAT, FNYEAQ (reference sequence). TCRdb recomputed calls from the 5' RACE reads with MiXCR, one row per CDR3 protein. In the table there are 450,000 to 550,000 distinct CDR3 sequences, 21% of which are singletons. The receptor was isolated from a man aged 18 to 35 who received the YFV17D yellow fever vaccine. This sequence joins TRBV7-7 and TRBJ2-3, with a weak D call TRBD1 (5 bases). This specimen was PBMCs, taken less than 25 days after the first yellow fever vaccination. The CDR3 DNA sequence: TGTGCTAGCAAACTGACAGCGTCCACAGATACGCAGTATTTT. It yields the protein CASKLTASTDTQYF.